The clone carrying this TCR beta chain came up many times. TCRdb reprocessed the PCR reads using MiXCR. The sample has about 92,000 clones; around 14% are singletons. The CDR3 contains 15 residues. V was cut by 1 base and J by 0 bases, with 10 bases left in between. CDR1 is LGHNA, CDR2 YNFKEQ, per germline. Until they underwent thyroid surgery, no patient had received any treatment. The data were obtained in a study of metastatic and nonmetastatic thyroid tumors. Across the whole study: For malignant and benign thyroid patients, tumor or nodule tissue and blood were the sources whose repertoires were compared.

This receptor was identified in a female donor with papillary thyroid cancer or a benign thyroid nodule (not recorded which). Some clones in this sample may be carry-over from other donors' samples. The material sequenced was blood. The rearrangement links TRBV4-2 to TRBJ2-7; D is unresolved. DNA of the CDR3: TGTGCCAGCAGCCAAGGCGTAAGGAGCTCCTACGAGCAGTACTTC. Translating gives CASSQGVRSSYEQYF.